This T cell receptor (beta chain) was profiled in a study of shared clonotypes between healthy human individuals. Naive CD8 cells comprised CD45RO-negative, CCR7-positively selected cells, excluding terminally differentiated effector memory CD45RA+ cells. The study enrolled healthy HIV-negative adults without recent acute infections or vaccinations as donors. Per sorted-subset replicate PCR, input was about 180 ng DNA, representing roughly 29,000 T cell genomes. The data were produced by immunoSEQ multiplex PCR, yet TCRdb's version contains in-frame clones alone and is incomplete. The repertoire consists of roughly 2,000,000 clones, with around 95% occurring once and the leading ten covering about 1.6%. Losses at the gene ends were 1 base for V and 9 bases for J; bases not matched to a gene: 10. This CDR3 has 16 residues. CDR1 and CDR2 (germline): LGHNA, YNFKEQ.

The chain recombines TRBV4-2 with TRBJ1-5; 9 positions agree with TRBD1. The sequencing input was naive CD8+ T cells from PBMCs. This receptor was identified in a man aged 18 to 35 in good health. Some clones in this sample may be carry-over from other donors' samples. The CDR3 region is CASSQVGSRTGVPQHF. CDR3 nucleotide sequence: TGTGCCAGCAGCCAAGTTGGTTCGAGGACAGGGGTGCCCCAGCATTTT.